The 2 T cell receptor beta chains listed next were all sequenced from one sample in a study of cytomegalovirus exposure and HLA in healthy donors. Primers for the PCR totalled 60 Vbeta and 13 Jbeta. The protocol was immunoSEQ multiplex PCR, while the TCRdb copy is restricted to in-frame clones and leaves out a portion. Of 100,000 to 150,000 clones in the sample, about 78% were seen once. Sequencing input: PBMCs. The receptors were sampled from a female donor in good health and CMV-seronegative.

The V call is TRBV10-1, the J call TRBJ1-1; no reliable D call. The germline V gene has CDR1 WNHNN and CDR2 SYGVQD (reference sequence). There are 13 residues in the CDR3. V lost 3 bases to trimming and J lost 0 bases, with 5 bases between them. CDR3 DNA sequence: TGCGCCAGCAGTGAAAGAGTGAACACTGAAGCTTTCTTT. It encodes CASSERVNTEAFF.

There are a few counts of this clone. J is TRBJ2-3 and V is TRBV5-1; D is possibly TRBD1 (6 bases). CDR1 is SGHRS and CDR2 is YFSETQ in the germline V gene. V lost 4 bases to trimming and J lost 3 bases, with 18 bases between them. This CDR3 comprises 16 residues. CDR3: CASSHSGALETDTQYF. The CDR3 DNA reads TGCGCCAGCAGCCACTCAGGGGCCCTTGAGACAGATACGCAGTATTTT.